The present T cell receptor beta chain was sequenced within a study of vaccination and CD4 T cells after COVID-19. Indicated treatment: approximately 9-day PBMC culture with coronavirus spike peptide pools or control peptides (ViraFEST assay). ViraFEST grew antigen-specific T cells using peptide pools, then sequenced TCRs. Peptide pools at roughly 10 ug/ml, together with approximately 10 IU/ml IL-2, were added to cultures of under 2.5 million PBMCs per well. Sequencing of the DNA from cultured CD4+ T cells was carried out with the Oncomine TCR Beta short-read assay. MiXCR, applied by TCRdb to the PCR reads, yields one record per CDR3 protein. The table shows about 12,000 distinct CDR3 sequences, with 60% occurring only once. This clonotype was counted only a few times. Its antigen is unknown. V shed 6 bases, J shed 6 bases, and the junction held 6 bases outside the gene matches. This CDR3 has 13 amino acids. The germline V gene encodes CDR1 MNHNS and CDR2 SASEGT.

Sequencing was performed on CD4+ T cells from blood, cultured in vitro. The TCR originated in a human donor who had recovered from COVID-19. The J gene is TRBJ1-2, the V gene TRBV6-1, with 8 bases identical to TRBD1. This CDR3 is CASSLRGQDGYTF. CDR3 coding DNA: TGTGCCAGCAGCCTCAGGGGGCAAGATGGCTACACCTTC.